The text below deals with one TCR beta chain. The data were taken from a study of blood T cell repertoires in COVID-19. Whole-study context: Samples representing acute and convalescent COVID-19 were sourced from the United States, Italy and Spain. PBMCs, B-cell-depleted T cells, or T cells provided the cDNA or gDNA that made up the material.

V lost 3 bases, J lost 0 bases, and 9 bases lay in between. The germline V gene encodes CDR1 SGHDT and CDR2 YYEEEE. The CDR3 length is 14 residues. In Seattle, patients joined the study during active infection and were tracked longitudinally. The authors' processing: Cell counts per sample came from amplifying reference gene primers. Clones were read by immunoSEQ multiplex PCR, and TCRdb kept only the in-frame ones, dropping some. The DNA gave D and trimming, while V, J and clone size come from that table. The repertoire has hundreds of thousands of clones, roughly 86% of them found once; the top ten carry more than 5.5%.

The specimen was peripheral blood. The source is a woman between 65 and 79 years old with COVID-19, enrolled during active disease. This chain links TRBV5-6 with TRBJ1-1; D may be TRBD1 (5 bases). The CDR3 DNA reads TGTGCCAGCAGCTGGATGACAGTGAACACTGAAGCTTTCTTT. Residues: CASSWMTVNTEAFF.